This is a list of T cell receptor beta chains from one sample in a study of blood T cell repertoires in COVID-19. TCRdb's table, derived via immunoSEQ multiplex PCR, lists solely in-frame clones and lacks some. The table has around 60,000 clones, roughly 80% seen once. The sample taken for sequencing was peripheral blood. The receptors here all came from a man aged 60 to 69 with COVID-19, enrolled during active disease. The CDR3 runs from the conserved cysteine through the conserved F or W. D genes are given only for firm matches. Rows give clone size only sometimes, using once, few, many, or a class for an expanded clone.

TRBD2	.	TRBV9	15	TRBJ2-1	TGTGCCAGCAGCGTACTAGCGGGAGGGATCGATGAGCAGTTCTTC	CASSVLAGGIDEQFF
TRBD2	.	TRBV10-1	18	TRBJ2-5	TGCGCCAGCAGTGAGCCGAAACGGGGCAGCGGGAGATCGGAGACCCAGTACTTC	CASSEPKRGSGRSETQYF
TRBD2	.	TRBV9	15	TRBJ2-3	TGTGCCAGCAGCGCCACCGGGAGGGGGTCAGATACGCAGTATTTT	CASSATGRGSDTQYF
.	.	TRBV5-1	18	TRBJ2-7	TGCGCCAGCAGCTTGATACCCCCCGACAGTCCGATCTACTACGAGCAGTACTTC	CASSLIPPDSPIYYEQYF
.	.	TRBV29-1	13	TRBJ1-1	TGCAGCCACCGCAGGCAGGAGAACACTGAAGCTTTCTTT	CSHRRQENTEAFF
TRBD1	.	TRBV7-3	16	TRBJ2-7	TGTGCCAGCAGCTTAACGGCCGGGACAGGGGGTGACGAGCAGTACTTC	CASSLTAGTGGDEQYF
.	.	TRBV19	14	TRBJ1-2	TGTGCCAGTAGTATAAGTTCCCCGGGATATGGCTACACCTTC	CASSISSPGYGYTF
.	.	TRBV2	10	TRBJ2-5	TGTGCCAGCAGCAGAGAGACCCAGTACTTC	CASSRETQYF
.	.	TRBV5-1	14	TRBJ2-6	TGCGCCAGCAGCTTGGCTTCTGGGGCCAACGTCCTGACTTTC	CASSLASGANVLTF
TRBD2	few	TRBV29-1	13	TRBJ2-3	TGCAGCCCGCGGGGGGGGCGAATAGATACGCAGTATTTT	CSPRGGRIDTQYF
TRBD2	.	TRBV5-5	15	TRBJ2-3	TGTGCCAGCAGCGGGATAGCGGGGGGCACAGATACGCAGTATTTT	CASSGIAGGTDTQYF
TRBD1	few	TRBV11-2	13	TRBJ1-2	TGTGCCAGCGGGGCCTACAGGGGGCACGGCTACACCTTC	CASGAYRGHGYTF
TRBD2	once	TRBV3-1/TRBV3-2	16	TRBJ2-5	TGTGCCAGCAGCCCCCGCCGAGCGCTAGCGGTGGAGACCCAGTACTTC	CASSPRRALAVETQYF
.	medium-sized	TRBV19	15	TRBJ2-7	TGTGCCAGTAGTAAAGGGGCGGTAAGCTCCTACGAGCAGTACTTC	CASSKGAVSSYEQYF
TRBD2	.	TRBV3-1/TRBV3-2	17	TRBJ2-5	TGTGCCAGCAGCCAAGTAACAAGCGGGGCGGGCGAGGGGACCCAGTACTTC	CASSQVTSGAGEGTQYF
TRBD1	.	TRBV5-1	15	TRBJ2-1	TGCGCCAGCAGCTTGACAGGGGGCGCCGGCAATGAGCAGTTCTTC	CASSLTGGAGNEQFF
TRBD2	.	TRBV5-4	15	TRBJ2-1	TGTGCCAGCAGTACTAGCGGGGGCCTTTACAATGAGCAGTTCTTC	CASSTSGGLYNEQFF
.	.	TRBV10-3	14	TRBJ1-5	TGTGCCATCAGTGAGCTGCAGGGTACACAGCCCCAGCATTTT	CAISELQGTQPQHF
TRBD2	.	TRBV19	15	TRBJ2-1	TGTGCCAGTGTCTCAGCGGGAGGGCCGGTCAATGAGCAGTTCTTC	CASVSAGGPVNEQFF
.	few	TRBV4-2	14	TRBJ2-3	TGTGCCAGCAGCCAAGCGACTATTGGCGATACGCAGTATTTT	CASSQATIGDTQYF
.	.	TRBV7-2	14	TRBJ2-5	TGTGCCAGCAGGGGCGGGACCACCGGGGAGACCCAGTACTTC	CASRGGTTGETQYF
.	.	TRBV5-4	14	TRBJ2-3	TGTGCCAGCAGCTTGGATACAGGGTCAGATACGCAGTATTTT	CASSLDTGSDTQYF
.	.	TRBV19	13	TRBJ1-3	TGTGCCAGTAGTAATCAACAAGGAAACACCATATATTTT	CASSNQQGNTIYF
.	.	TRBV12-5	12	TRBJ1-4	TGTGCTAGTGGTTTGGGGCGGGAAAAACTGTTTTTT	CASGLGREKLFF
TRBD1	few	TRBV6-5	15	TRBJ1-3	TGTGCCAGCAGGGGAGGCAGGGGGCCTGTAAACACCATATATTTT	CASRGGRGPVNTIYF
TRBD2	.	TRBV4-1	17	TRBJ2-7	TGCGCCAGCAGCCAAGCCGGACTAGCGGCCTACTCCTACGAGCAGTACTTC	CASSQAGLAAYSYEQYF
TRBD2	.	TRBV6-1	17	TRBJ2-3	TGTGCCAGCAGTGCTCGTAGACTAGCGGGGGGTACAGATACGCAGTATTTT	CASSARRLAGGTDTQYF
TRBD2	once	TRBV5-6	19	TRBJ2-2	TGTGCCAGCAGCTTGTTGTCTAGCGGGAGGGCTGCGAACACCGGGGAGCTGTTTTTT	CASSLLSSGRAANTGELFF
TRBD1	.	TRBV5-1	15	TRBJ1-5	TGCGCCAGCAGCTTGGGACAGGGAAGTTGGCAGCCCCAGCATTTT	CASSLGQGSWQPQHF
TRBD1	.	TRBV3-1/TRBV3-2	19	TRBJ1-2	TGTGCCAGCAGCCCGGTGACGGGACAGGGGAATTGGTATGGCTATGGCTACACCTTC	CASSPVTGQGNWYGYGYTF
.	.	TRBV27	13	TRBJ2-1	TGTGCCAGCAGTTTATTGAATGGCGGGCTATGGTTCTTC	CASSLLNGGLWFF
TRBD2	.	TRBV19	18	TRBJ2-2	TGTGCCACCACACTAGGACTAGCGAAAGGGGCGAACACCGGGGAGCTGTTTTTT	CATTLGLAKGANTGELFF
TRBD1	.	TRBV19	14	TRBJ2-2	TGTGCCAGTAGGGGGACAGGTTTCACCGGGGAGCTGTTTTTT	CASRGTGFTGELFF
TRBD2	.	TRBV9	13	TRBJ2-1	TGTGCCAGCTGTAGCGGGATGGACGATGAGCAGTTCTTC	CASCSGMDDEQFF
.	.	TRBV12-3/TRBV12-4	13	TRBJ1-1	TGTGCCAGCAGGGAGGGGACGTACACTGAAGCTTTCTTT	CASREGTYTEAFF
.	.	TRBV6-1	15	TRBJ1-2	TGTGCCAGCAGTGAAGTCACAGCCGTAAACTATGGCTACACCTTC	CASSEVTAVNYGYTF
.	.	TRBV28	16	TRBJ1-5	TGTGCCAGCAGTGCCTACAGGGTACTTAGCAATCAGCCCCAGCATTTT	CASSAYRVLSNQPQHF
TRBD1	.	TRBV13	14	TRBJ1-1	TGTGCCAGCAGCTGGGGAACAGGGGGCGATGAAGCTTTCTTT	CASSWGTGGDEAFF
.	.	TRBV7-9	15	TRBJ2-1	TGTGCCAGCAGCGACGGACAGAAGGAAGTCCATGAGCAGTTCTTC	CASSDGQKEVHEQFF
TRBD1	.	TRBV28	16	TRBJ1-1	TGTGCCAGCAGATCCCGAGGGGGCGGGTTGAACACTGAAGCTTTCTTT	CASRSRGGGLNTEAFF
TRBD1	.	TRBV5-4	17	TRBJ2-7	TGTGCCAGCAGCAGTCCTACCGGGACAGGGGGGACCTACGAGCAGTACTTC	CASSSPTGTGGTYEQYF